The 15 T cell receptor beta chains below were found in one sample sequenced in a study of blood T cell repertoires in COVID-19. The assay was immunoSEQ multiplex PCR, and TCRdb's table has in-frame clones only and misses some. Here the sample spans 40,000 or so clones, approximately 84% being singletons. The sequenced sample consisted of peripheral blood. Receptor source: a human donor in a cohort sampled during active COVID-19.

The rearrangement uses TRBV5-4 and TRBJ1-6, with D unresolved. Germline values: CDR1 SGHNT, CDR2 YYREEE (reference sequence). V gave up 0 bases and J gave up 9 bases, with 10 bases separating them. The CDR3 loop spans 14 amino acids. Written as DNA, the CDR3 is TGTGCCAGCAGCTTGGCCGGGTACGCTTCACCCCTCCACTTT. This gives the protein CASSLAGYASPLHF. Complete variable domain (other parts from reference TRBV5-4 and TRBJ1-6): ETGVTQSPTHLIKTRGQQVTLRCSSQSGHNTVSWYQQALGQGPQFIFQYYREEENGRGNFPPRFSGLQFPNYSSELNVNALELDDSALYLCASSLAGYASPLHFGNGTRLTVT.

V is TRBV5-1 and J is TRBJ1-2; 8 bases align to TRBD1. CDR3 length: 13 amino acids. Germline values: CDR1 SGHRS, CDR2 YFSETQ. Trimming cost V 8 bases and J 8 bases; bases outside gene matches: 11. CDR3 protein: CASPPDRAEGYTF. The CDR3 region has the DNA TGCGCCAGTCCCCCGGACAGGGCGGAAGGCTACACCTTC.

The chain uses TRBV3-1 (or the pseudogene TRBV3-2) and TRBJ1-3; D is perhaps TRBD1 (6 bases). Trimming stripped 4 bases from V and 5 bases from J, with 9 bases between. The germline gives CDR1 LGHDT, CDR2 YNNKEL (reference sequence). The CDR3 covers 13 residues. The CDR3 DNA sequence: TGTGCCAGCAGCCCCGGACAGAGAAACACCATATATTTT. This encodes CASSPGQRNTIYF.

DNA of the CDR3: TGTGCCAGTAACCGGGAGACCCCAACGCAGTATTTT. This translates into CASNRETPTQYF. The chain recombines TRBV2 with TRBJ2-3, with D perhaps matching TRBD2 (6 bases). CDR1 and CDR2 (germline): SNHLY, FYNNEI. Deletions cut 9 bases from V and 9 bases from J, with 16 bases between. The length of the CDR3 is 12 residues.

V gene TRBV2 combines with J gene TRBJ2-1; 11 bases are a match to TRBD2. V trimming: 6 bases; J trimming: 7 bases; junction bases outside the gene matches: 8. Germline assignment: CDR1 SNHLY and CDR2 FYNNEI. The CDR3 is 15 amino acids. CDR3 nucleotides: TGTGCCAGCAGCCTCACTAGCGGGGGTGAAAATGAGCAGTTCTTC. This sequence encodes CASSLTSGGENEQFF.

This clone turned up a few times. In DNA form, the CDR3 reads TGTGCCATCAGAGACAGGGGCAATCAGCCCCAGCATTTT. It encodes CAIRDRGNQPQHF. The V gene is TRBV10-3, the J gene TRBJ1-5; 7 bases fit TRBD1. The CDR3 spans 13 residues. The V gene end was trimmed by 6 bases and the J gene end by 2 bases; junction bases not matched to a gene: 1. Germline V gene sequence: CDR1 ENHRY, CDR2 SYGVKD.

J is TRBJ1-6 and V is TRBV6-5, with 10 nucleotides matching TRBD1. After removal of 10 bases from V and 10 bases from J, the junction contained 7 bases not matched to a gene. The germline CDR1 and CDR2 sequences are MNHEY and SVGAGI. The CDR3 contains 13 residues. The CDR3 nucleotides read TGTGCCACAGGACAGGGGGGAAGGTCACCCCTCCACTTT. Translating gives CATGQGGRSPLHF.

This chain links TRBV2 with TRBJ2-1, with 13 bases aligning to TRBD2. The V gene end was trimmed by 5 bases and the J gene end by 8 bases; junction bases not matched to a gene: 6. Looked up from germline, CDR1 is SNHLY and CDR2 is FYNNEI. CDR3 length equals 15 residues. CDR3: CASSLGLAGVDEQFF. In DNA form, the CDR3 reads TGTGCCAGCAGTCTTGGACTAGCGGGGGTTGATGAGCAGTTCTTC.

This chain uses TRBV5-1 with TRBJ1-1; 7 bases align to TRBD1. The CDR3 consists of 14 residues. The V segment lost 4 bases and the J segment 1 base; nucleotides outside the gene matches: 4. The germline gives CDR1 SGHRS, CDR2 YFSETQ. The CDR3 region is CASSTGESNTEAFF. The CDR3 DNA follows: TGCGCCAGCAGCACAGGGGAATCGAACACTGAAGCTTTCTTT.

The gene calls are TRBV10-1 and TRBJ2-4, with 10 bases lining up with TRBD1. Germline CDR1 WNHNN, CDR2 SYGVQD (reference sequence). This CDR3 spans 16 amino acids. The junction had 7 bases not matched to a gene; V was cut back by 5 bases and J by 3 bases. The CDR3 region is CASSRQGAWGKNIQYF. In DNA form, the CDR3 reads TGCGCCAGCAGTCGACAGGGGGCGTGGGGCAAAAACATTCAGTACTTC.

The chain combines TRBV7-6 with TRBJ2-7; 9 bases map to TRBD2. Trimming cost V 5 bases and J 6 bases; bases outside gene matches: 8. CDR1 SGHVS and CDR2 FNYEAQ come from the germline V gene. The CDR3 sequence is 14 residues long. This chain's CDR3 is CASSQGLAYSEQYF. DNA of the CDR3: TGTGCCAGCAGCCAGGGACTAGCTTATTCCGAGCAGTACTTC.

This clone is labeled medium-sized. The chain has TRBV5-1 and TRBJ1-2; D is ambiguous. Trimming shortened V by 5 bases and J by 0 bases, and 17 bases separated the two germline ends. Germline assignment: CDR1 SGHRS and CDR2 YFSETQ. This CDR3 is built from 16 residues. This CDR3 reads CASRPLTLHANYGYTF. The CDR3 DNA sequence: TGCGCCAGCAGACCGCTGACACTTCATGCTAACTATGGCTACACCTTC.

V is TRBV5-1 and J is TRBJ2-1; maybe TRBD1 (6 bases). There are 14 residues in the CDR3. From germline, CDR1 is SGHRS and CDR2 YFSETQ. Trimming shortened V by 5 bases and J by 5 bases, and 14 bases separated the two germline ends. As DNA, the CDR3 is TGCGCCAGCAGAAGTACAGGGTCGAACAATGAGCAGTTCTTC. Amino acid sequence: CASRSTGSNNEQFF.

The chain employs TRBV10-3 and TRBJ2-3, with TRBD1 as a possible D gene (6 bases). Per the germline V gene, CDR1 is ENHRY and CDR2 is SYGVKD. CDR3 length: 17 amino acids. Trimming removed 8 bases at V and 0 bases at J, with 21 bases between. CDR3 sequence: CAIGGQTGPGSTDTQYF. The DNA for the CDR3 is TGTGCCATCGGAGGCCAGACAGGACCCGGTAGCACAGATACGCAGTATTTT.

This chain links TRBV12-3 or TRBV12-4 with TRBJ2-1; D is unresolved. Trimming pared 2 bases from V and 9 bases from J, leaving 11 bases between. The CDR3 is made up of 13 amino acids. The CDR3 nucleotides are TGTGCCAGCAGTTTACAAGTAGTTACTGAGCAGTTCTTC. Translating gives CASSLQVVTEQFF.